The 17 T cell receptor beta chains reported below all come from one sample, sequenced in a study of blood T cell repertoires in COVID-19. Assay used: immunoSEQ multiplex PCR; TCRdb lists only in-frame clones, some missing. The repertoire holds fewer than 400,000 clones, with roughly 91% as singletons. The sample was peripheral blood. The receptors were sampled from a woman in her thirties with COVID-19, enrolled during active disease.

A word on this clone: Distinct nucleotide sequences in the sample also encode this CDR3. This chain uses TRBV19 with TRBJ1-5, with D uncertain. Between the trimmed V and J ends, which lost 10 bases and 5 bases, there was a span of 6 bases. CDR1 and CDR2 (germline): LNHDA, SQIVND (reference sequence). The CDR3 covers 10 residues. This CDR3 reads CATGDQPQHF. The CDR3 DNA reads as TGTGCCACCGGGGATCAGCCCCAGCATTTT.

V is TRBV2 and J is TRBJ1-6; the D gene is possibly TRBD1 (6 bases). The CDR3 has 12 residues. Trimming removed 6 bases from V and 10 bases from J, with 10 bases in between. Germline CDR1 SNHLY, CDR2 FYNNEI. CDR3: CASRDSWSPLHF. In DNA form, the CDR3 reads TGTGCCAGCAGGGACAGTTGGTCACCCCTCCACTTT.

The chain has TRBV27 and TRBJ1-5; TRBD1 matches at 8 bases. Germline values: CDR1 MNHEY, CDR2 SMNVEV (reference sequence). CDR3 length equals 15 residues. The J segment lost 2 bases and the V segment lost 5 bases, leaving 5 bases of the junction unmatched. Here the CDR3 DNA reads TGTGCCAGCAGTGGACAGGGTGGGCGCAATCAGCCCCAGCATTTT. This sequence encodes CASSGQGGRNQPQHF.

The chain has TRBV28 and TRBJ2-3; weak D call: TRBD2 (7 bases). Trimming pared 5 bases from V and 6 bases from J, leaving 15 bases between. Looked up from germline, CDR1 is MDHEN and CDR2 is SYDVKM. The CDR3 contains 14 residues. CDR3 amino acids: CASSLQGGADTQYF. Here the CDR3 DNA reads TGTGCCAGCAGTCTCCAAGGGGGGGCGGATACGCAGTATTTT.

This clone was seen a handful of times. The chain is built from TRBV9 and TRBJ1-5, with D hard to call. The CDR3 sequence is 14 residues long. Looked up from germline, CDR1 is SGDLS and CDR2 is YYNGEE. Trimming cost V 4 bases and J 0 bases, with 8 bases left between them. CDR3 sequence reads: CASSPSGSNQPQHF. The DNA for the CDR3 is TGTGCCAGCAGCCCATCAGGTAGCAATCAGCCCCAGCATTTT.

This chain joins TRBV5-4 and TRBJ1-2; 11 bases match TRBD1. Germline V CDR1 and CDR2: SGHNT, YYREEE (reference sequence). The CDR3 consists of 16 residues. The junction had 9 bases not matched to a gene; V was cut back by 4 bases and J by 4 bases. The CDR3 nucleotides are TGTGCCAGCAGCGGGGGGACAGGGGGGCCTCGCTATGGCTACACCTTC. Translated, it gives CASSGGTGGPRYGYTF.

The chain uses TRBV7-2 and TRBJ2-3, with D possibly being TRBD2 (6 bases). The CDR3 contains 16 residues. CDR1 and CDR2 from the germline V gene are SGHTA and FQGNSA. Trimming cost V 5 bases and J 1 base, with 16 bases left between them. The CDR3 region has the DNA TGTGCCAGCAGCCCGGTAGGGTGGGGGGGCACAGATACGCAGTATTTT. Translation: CASSPVGWGGTDTQYF.

The chain is built from TRBV15 and TRBJ1-2; the D gene is possibly TRBD1 (6 bases). CDR3 length: 19 residues. CDR1 LNHNV and CDR2 YYDKDF come from the germline V gene (reference sequence). V was shortened by 2 bases and J by 2 bases, with 24 bases between the two germline ends. The CDR3 region has the DNA TGTGCCACCAGCAGACATAACCCCCAGGGGCGCAGGGAGAACTATGGCTACACCTTC. It specifies CATSRHNPQGRRENYGYTF.

The rearrangement links TRBV7-9 to TRBJ1-6, with D possibly matching TRBD1 (5 bases). V lost 5 bases, J lost 5 bases, and 13 bases lay in between. Germline V gives CDR1 SEHNR, CDR2 FQNEAQ (reference sequence). This CDR3 comprises 15 residues. Here the CDR3 reads CASSAQGTHNSPLHF. CDR3 nucleotide sequence: TGTGCCAGCAGCGCGCAGGGAACCCATAATTCACCCCTCCACTTT.

The V gene is TRBV13, the J gene TRBJ1-1; D not resolved. Deletions cut 5 bases from V and 1 base from J, with 11 bases between. This CDR3 is 14 amino acids long. Per the germline V gene, CDR1 is PRHDT and CDR2 is FYEKMQ (reference sequence). CDR3 loop: CASSLLDRNTEAFF. CDR3 in DNA: TGTGCCAGCAGCCTCCTCGATAGGAACACTGAAGCTTTCTTT.

The chain is built from TRBV11-3 and TRBJ2-7; a possible D gene is TRBD1 (6 bases). Per germline, CDR1 SGHNT and CDR2 YENEEA. The germline V and J ends were trimmed by 0 bases and 0 bases, with 6 bases remaining between them. This CDR3 has 14 residues. CDR3 loop: CASSLDRGSYEQYF. As DNA, the CDR3 is TGTGCCAGCAGCTTAGACAGGGGCTCCTACGAGCAGTACTTC.

This chain links TRBV5-5 with TRBJ1-5; D is uncertain. Germline V gene sequence: CDR1 SGHKS, CDR2 YYEKEE (reference sequence). The CDR3 sequence is 12 residues long. The V end lost 4 bases, the J end lost 9 bases, and 11 bases lay between the germline ends. DNA of the CDR3: TGTGCCAGCAGCAGACCGGGTCGGCCCCAGCATTTT. Translation: CASSRPGRPQHF.

V gene TRBV4-1 combines with J gene TRBJ2-3; 9 positions match TRBD1. From germline, CDR1 is MGHRA and CDR2 YSYEKL. Trimming took 1 base from V and 0 from J; bases not matched to a gene: 8. The CDR3 length is 18 residues. CDR3 nucleotide sequence: TGCGCCAGCAGCCAAGTTTTTACCGGGACAGGGAGCACAGATACGCAGTATTTT. It translates to CASSQVFTGTGSTDTQYF.

The chain carries TRBV6-6 and TRBJ1-5; maybe TRBD1 (5 bases). The CDR3 covers 13 residues. Germline CDR1 reads MNHNY; CDR2 reads SVGAGI (reference sequence). V lost 2 bases and J lost 5, with 7 bases in between. CDR3 in DNA: TGTGCCAGCAGTTACGGGGCAGATCAGCCCCAGCATTTT. Translated, it gives CASSYGADQPQHF.

The chain uses TRBV7-9 and TRBJ1-2; D might be TRBD1 (5 bases). This CDR3 has 15 amino acids. Germline V gives CDR1 SEHNR, CDR2 FQNEAQ (reference sequence). Trimming left V 4 bases short and J 4 bases short, with 16 bases between. In nucleotides, the CDR3 is TGTGCCAGCAGCTCACCCGGGACTGTCGTCTATGGCTACACCTTC. This codes for CASSSPGTVVYGYTF.

The chain uses TRBV11-3 and TRBJ2-1; TRBD1 matches at 11 bases. V was clipped by 5 bases and J by 9 bases; unmatched bases: 6. Germline CDR1 SGHNT, CDR2 YENEEA. The CDR3 has 14 residues. DNA of the CDR3: TGTGCCAGCAGCCTCGGACAGGGGGCGGGTGAGCAGTTCTTC. Its translation: CASSLGQGAGEQFF.

The rearrangement joins TRBV7-9 to TRBJ2-7; 8 bases fit TRBD1. The CDR3 extends over 14 amino acids. Per the germline V gene, CDR1 is SEHNR and CDR2 is FQNEAQ (reference sequence). V shed 5 bases and J 5 bases; nucleotides not matched to a gene: 8. DNA of the CDR3: TGTGCCAGCAGCCCACGGACAGGGAGCCACGAGCAGTACTTC. Translation gives CASSPRTGSHEQYF.